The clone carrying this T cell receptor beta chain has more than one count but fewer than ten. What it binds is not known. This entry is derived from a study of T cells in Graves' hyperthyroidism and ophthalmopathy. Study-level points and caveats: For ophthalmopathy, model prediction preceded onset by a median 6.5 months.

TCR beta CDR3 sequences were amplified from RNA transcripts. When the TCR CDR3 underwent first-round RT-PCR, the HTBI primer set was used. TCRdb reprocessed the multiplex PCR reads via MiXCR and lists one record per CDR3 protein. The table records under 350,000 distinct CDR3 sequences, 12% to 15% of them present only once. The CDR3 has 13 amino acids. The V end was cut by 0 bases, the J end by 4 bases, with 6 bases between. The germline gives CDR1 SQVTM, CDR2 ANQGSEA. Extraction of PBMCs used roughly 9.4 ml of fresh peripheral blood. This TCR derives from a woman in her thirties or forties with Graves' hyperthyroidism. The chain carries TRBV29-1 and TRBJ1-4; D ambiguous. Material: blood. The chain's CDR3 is CSVEDGGNEKLFF. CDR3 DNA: TGCAGCGTTGAAGATGGTGGTAATGAAAAACTGTTTTTT.